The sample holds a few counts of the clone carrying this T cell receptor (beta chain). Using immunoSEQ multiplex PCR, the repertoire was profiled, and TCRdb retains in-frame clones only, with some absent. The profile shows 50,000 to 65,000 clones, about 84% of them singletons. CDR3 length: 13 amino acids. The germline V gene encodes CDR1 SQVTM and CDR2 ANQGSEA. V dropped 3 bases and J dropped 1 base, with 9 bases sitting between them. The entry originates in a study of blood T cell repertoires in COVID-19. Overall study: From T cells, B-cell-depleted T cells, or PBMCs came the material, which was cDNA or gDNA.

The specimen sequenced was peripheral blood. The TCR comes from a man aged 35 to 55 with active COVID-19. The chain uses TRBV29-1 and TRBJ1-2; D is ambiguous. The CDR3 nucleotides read TGCAGCGTTGAGGAGGGATATAACTATGGCTACACCTTC. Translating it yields CSVEEGYNYGYTF.